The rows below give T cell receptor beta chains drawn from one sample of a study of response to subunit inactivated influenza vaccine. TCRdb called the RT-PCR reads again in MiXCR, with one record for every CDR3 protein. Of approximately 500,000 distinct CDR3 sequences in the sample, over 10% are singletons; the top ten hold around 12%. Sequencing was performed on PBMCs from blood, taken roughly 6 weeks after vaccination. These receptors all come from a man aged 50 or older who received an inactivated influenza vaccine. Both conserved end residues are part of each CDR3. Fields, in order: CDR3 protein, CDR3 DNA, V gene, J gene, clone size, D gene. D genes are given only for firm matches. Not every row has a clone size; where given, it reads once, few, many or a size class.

CASSRTEDHLEAFF	TGTGCCAGCAGCAGGACAGAGGATCATCTTGAAGCTTTCTTT	TRBV5-5	TRBJ1-1	-	-
CASSLGGSGQYF	TGTGCCAGCAGTTTGGGAGGGTCGGGGCAGTACTTC	TRBV12-3/TRBV12-4	TRBJ2-7	-	TRBD2
CASSPQSSYEQYF	TGTGCCAGCTCACCTCAGAGCTCCTACGAGCAGTACTTC	TRBV18	TRBJ2-7	many	-
CASSVLGGGPEKLNQPQHF	TGTGCCAGCAGTGTCCTCGGGGGCGGTCCGGAAAAGCTCAATCAGCCCCAGCATTTT	TRBV6-1	TRBJ1-5	-	-
CASSPLSLTGTMGLQNEQFF	TGTGCCAGCAGCCCCCTCTCGCTGACAGGGACCATGGGACTACAAAATGAGCAGTTCTTC	TRBV6-2/TRBV6-3	TRBJ2-1	few	-
CASSQALITGRMF	TGTGCCAGCAGCCAAGCATTGATAACAGGGAGAATGTTC	TRBV14	TRBJ2-7	few	-
CSARPRVLSNQPQHF	TGCAGTGCTAGACCCAGGGTTCTGAGCAATCAGCCCCAGCATTTT	TRBV20-1	TRBJ1-5	-	-
CATSTLAGGQRNEQFF	TGTGCCACCAGCACATTAGCGGGGGGGCAACGCAATGAGCAGTTCTTC	TRBV15	TRBJ2-1	-	TRBD2
CASLWTGGNTIYF	TGTGCCAGCTTGTGGACAGGCGGAAACACCATATATTTT	TRBV7-9	TRBJ1-3	few	TRBD1
CASSTRDGSEQYF	TGTGCCAGTAGCACTCGGGACGGGTCCGAGCAGTACTTC	TRBV19	TRBJ2-7	-	-
CSARDIALDPEQYF	TGCAGTGCTAGAGATATAGCCCTGGACCCCGAGCAGTACTTC	TRBV20-1	TRBJ2-7	few	-
CASSASGGGAYEQYF	TGTGCCAGCAGCGCCAGCGGGGGGGGAGCCTACGAGCAGTACTTC	TRBV2	TRBJ2-7	-	TRBD2
CASSLGQASAGYTF	TGCGCCAGCAGCTTGGGACAGGCGTCCGCAGGCTACACCTTC	TRBV5-1	TRBJ1-2	-	-
CASSLGSDSYNEQFF	TGTGCCAGCAGTTTGGGATCCGACTCCTACAATGAGCAGTTCTTC	TRBV28	TRBJ2-1	-	-
CASKDRGLLGADTQYF	TGTGCCAGCAAGGACAGGGGGCTGTTGGGCGCAGATACGCAGTATTTT	TRBV6-1	TRBJ2-3	-	TRBD1
CASSTGVGSYEQYF	TGTGCCAGCTCCACAGGGGTAGGCTCCTACGAGCAGTACTTC	TRBV18	TRBJ2-7	medium-sized	TRBD1
CAISEQSGGGTDTQYF	TGTGCCATCAGTGAGCAAAGCGGGGGAGGCACAGATACGCAGTATTTT	TRBV10-3	TRBJ2-3	few	TRBD2
CAISEDSNQPQHF	TGTGCCATCAGTGAGGATAGCAATCAGCCCCAGCATTTT	TRBV10-3	TRBJ1-5	few	-
CASSSFNEQFF	TGTGCCAGCAGCTCCTTCAATGAGCAGTTCTTC	TRBV11-2	TRBJ2-1	many	-
CASSEYRVGAGGSNQPQHF	TGCGCCAGCAGTGAGTACAGGGTGGGGGCCGGGGGAAGCAATCAGCCCCAGCATTTT	TRBV10-1	TRBJ1-5	many	-
CAISDPSGRATYEQYF	TGTGCCATCAGTGACCCTAGCGGGAGGGCCACATACGAGCAGTACTTC	TRBV10-3	TRBJ2-7	few	TRBD2
CSAHLGSGYEQYF	TGCAGTGCTCACCTAGGGAGTGGCTACGAGCAGTACTTC	TRBV20-1	TRBJ2-7	-	-
CASSQDQIGKEKLFF	TGTGCCAGCAGCCAAGATCAGATAGGGAAGGAAAAACTGTTTTTT	TRBV3-1	TRBJ1-4	-	-
CASSESLRWTDQNTGELFF	TGTGCCAGCAGCGAGTCGCTTCGATGGACAGACCAAAACACCGGGGAGCTGTTTTTT	TRBV7-8	TRBJ2-2	few	-
CSAPAWQGQPQHF	TGCAGTGCCCCTGCCTGGCAGGGGCAGCCCCAGCATTTT	TRBV20-1	TRBJ1-5	-	-
CASSLRDRGHEQYF	TGTGCCAGCAGCCTCCGGGACAGGGGACACGAGCAGTACTTC	TRBV7-8	TRBJ2-7	many	TRBD1
CASRPQGLVSPLHF	TGTGCCAGCAGACCCCAGGGTTTAGTTTCACCCCTCCACTTT	TRBV6-1	TRBJ1-6	-	-
CSAHVPVNYGYTF	TGCAGTGCTCACGTGCCAGTTAACTATGGCTACACCTTC	TRBV20-1	TRBJ1-2	-	-
CAISESRSGVGAFF	TGTGCCATCAGTGAGTCGAGGTCAGGGGTCGGAGCTTTCTTT	TRBV10-3	TRBJ1-1	-	-
CASSFRRAGPQEAQYF	TGTGCCAGCAGTTTTAGAAGGGCGGGACCCCAAGAGGCCCAGTACTTC	TRBV7-2	TRBJ2-5	once	-
CASRRTKGNTEAFF	TGTGCCAGCAGACGCACAAAAGGGAACACTGAAGCTTTCTTT	TRBV6-2/TRBV6-3	TRBJ1-1	-	-
CATSDLNRSPNEQFF	TGTGCCACCAGTGATTTAAACAGGAGTCCCAATGAGCAGTTCTTC	TRBV24-1	TRBJ2-1	many	-
CASSLGSSGGGLSYEQYF	TGTGCCAGCAGCTTAGGGTCTTCGGGGGGGGGCCTCTCCTACGAGCAGTACTTC	TRBV11-2	TRBJ2-7	-	TRBD2
CSVEDVVADSYEQYF	TGCAGCGTTGAAGATGTAGTAGCGGACTCCTACGAGCAGTACTTC	TRBV29-1	TRBJ2-7	many	-
CASSLSRGRTDTQYF	TGTGCCAGCAGTTTGTCCCGGGGTCGCACAGATACGCAGTATTTT	TRBV27	TRBJ2-3	-	-
CASSIRQTRGYEQYF	TGTGCCAGCAGCATTCGACAGACGAGGGGCTACGAGCAGTACTTC	TRBV7-6	TRBJ2-7	-	-
CASSGGLAEETQYF	TGCGCCAGCAGTGGGGGACTGGCCGAAGAGACCCAGTACTTC	TRBV10-2	TRBJ2-5	few	-
CASSSTGTVNTGELFF	TGTGCCAGCAGTTCTACCGGGACAGTGAACACCGGGGAGCTGTTTTTT	TRBV7-2	TRBJ2-2	-	TRBD1
CSSSLRGNYGYTF	TGTTCCAGCAGCCTACGGGGAAACTATGGCTACACCTTC	TRBV5-6	TRBJ1-2	once	-
CASGPPGSNQPQHF	TGTGCCAGCGGGCCCCCAGGTAGCAATCAGCCCCAGCATTTT	TRBV7-9	TRBJ1-5	few	-
CSATLPIAAASTDTQYF	TGCAGTGCTACACTCCCTATAGCGGCAGCAAGCACAGATACGCAGTATTTT	TRBV20-1	TRBJ2-3	-	-
CASSLVVVNIQYF	TGTGCCAGCAGTTTAGTGGTGGTGAACATTCAGTACTTC	TRBV12-3/TRBV12-4	TRBJ2-4	-	-
CASSQEHTGGSGYTF	TGCGCCAGCAGCCAAGAACATACAGGGGGCTCAGGCTACACCTTC	TRBV4-1	TRBJ1-2	few	TRBD1
CSARWTGLAHEQYF	TGCAGTGCTAGATGGACTGGACTAGCCCACGAGCAGTACTTC	TRBV20-1	TRBJ2-7	many	TRBD2